This TCR beta chain was profiled in a study of T-cell memory formation after mild COVID-19. Study-level background: There were largely donor-specific TCR clusters.

Each CDR3 protein is one row after TCRdb ran MiXCR on the 5' RACE reads. The sample includes around 310,000 distinct CDR3 sequences, 14% seen only once; the top ten take 20% to 25%. Germline V gene sequence: CDR1 SGHRS, CDR2 YFSETQ. The CDR3 is 15 amino acids. V lost 1 base and J 8 bases, leaving 18 bases between the germline ends. The V and J genes are TRBV5-1 and TRBJ1-2; the D gene is possibly TRBD1 (5 bases). This sequence was found in a man aged 18-30 years who had mild COVID-19 (a few samples of this study predate the infection). Cell type and time point are not known. Sequences were obtained from PBMCs or a T cell subset sorted from them (not recorded which). The CDR3 DNA is TGCGCCAGCAGCTTGATGGGGCAGATCCTGAGCGGCTACACCTTC. Its protein product is CASSLMGQILSGYTF.